This T cell receptor (beta chain) comes out of a study of T cells expressing NK-cell markers. Study-level background: One of eight sequenced donors was HCMV-seronegative; the other seven were seropositive.

Overall study findings and caveats: CD8+ T cells in 5 to 7 donors included dominant NKG2C+ clonotypes at about 1.0-8%.

The authors generated TCR beta cDNA through 5'RACE template switching with UMIs. TCRdb reanalyzed the 5' RACE reads and collapses them to one entry per CDR3 protein, without DNA. In total, the table holds about 460,000 distinct CDR3 sequences. Turning to this clonotype: Its antigen is currently unknown.

Germline assignment: CDR1 SGDLS and CDR2 YYNGEE. This CDR3 comprises 13 residues. The source is a woman between 45 and 60 years old in good health. Sequences were obtained from blood T cells: a sorted CD56 or NKG2C T cell subset, CD4+ or CD8+ T cells, or bulk PBMC T cells (not recorded which). The J gene is TRBJ2-3, the V gene TRBV9. The CDR3 spells CASSVGSIDTQYF.